This entry describes one T cell receptor beta chain. The junction shows a germline mismatch at one end, possibly a read error. The data are from a study of cytomegalovirus exposure and HLA in healthy donors. With 60 Vbeta and 13 Jbeta primers, the PCR was carried out. Sequencing used immunoSEQ multiplex PCR; TCRdb keeps in-frame clones, though not all of them. There are 110,000 or so clones in the sample; roughly 76% occur only once, and roughly a sixth lies in the top ten. Germline CDR1 reads SEHNR; CDR2 reads FQNEAQ (reference sequence). The CDR3 runs 12 residues. This TCR derives from a man between 50 and 59 years old in good health and CMV-seropositive. V and J are TRBV7-9 and TRBJ2-7, with unresolved D. Input material: PBMCs. DNA of the CDR3: TGTTCCAGCAGCTCACAGTACTACGAGCAGTACTTC. This gives the protein CSSSSQYYEQYF. The full variable domain, in which reference TRBV7-9 and TRBJ2-7 provide the parts outside the CDR3, is DTGVSQNPRHKITKRGQNVTFRCDPISEHNRLYWYRQTLGQGPEFLTYFQNEAQLEKSRLLSDRFSAERPKGSFSTLEIQRTEQGDSAMYLCSSSSQYYEQYFGPGTRLTVT.